These 10 T cell receptor beta chains came from one sample sequenced in a study of blood T cell repertoires in COVID-19. The protocol was immunoSEQ multiplex PCR, while the TCRdb copy is restricted to in-frame clones and leaves out a portion. The table has 79,000 or so clones, about 88% seen once. What was sequenced was peripheral blood. The receptors originated from a man in his 60s with COVID-19, enrolled during active disease.

This chain links TRBV4-2 with TRBJ1-2; TRBD1 matches 8 bases. J was trimmed by 6 bases and V by 4 bases; bases with no gene match: 7. This CDR3 is built from 14 residues. Per germline, CDR1 LGHNA and CDR2 YNFKEQ. For the CDR3, the DNA is TGTGCCAGCAGCCTAGACGACAGGGGTGATGGCTACACCTTC. Its translation is CASSLDDRGDGYTF.

V gene TRBV9 combines with J gene TRBJ2-3; a possible D gene is TRBD2 (6 bases). Trimming stripped 2 bases from V and 4 bases from J, with 17 bases between. Per germline, CDR1 SGDLS and CDR2 YYNGEE. CDR3 length: 16 amino acids. CDR3 loop: CASSVEEGKWADTQYF. In DNA form, the CDR3 reads TGTGCCAGCAGCGTCGAGGAGGGGAAGTGGGCAGATACGCAGTATTTT.

The V gene is TRBV21-1, the J gene TRBJ2-3; the D segment call TRBD1 is taken from the table without a DNA check. TRBV21-1 is deemed a pseudogene. The CDR3 is made up of 16 amino acids. The CDR3 loop is CASSKDAGGKSDTQYF. CDR3 in DNA: TGTGCCAGCAGCAAAGATGCAGGGGGCAAGTCGGATACGCAGTATTTT.

The gene calls are TRBV3-1 (or the pseudogene TRBV3-2) and TRBJ1-2, with D possibly being TRBD1 (5 bases). This CDR3 contains 14 residues. Per the germline V gene, CDR1 is LGHDT and CDR2 is YNNKEL (reference sequence). V lost 3 bases to trimming and J lost 4 bases, with 12 bases between them. The CDR3, as DNA: TGTGCCAGCAGCCACGTACGGGGGGGCTATGGCTACACCTTC. Residues: CASSHVRGGYGYTF.

This clone showed up just once. This chain connects TRBV7-9 to TRBJ2-5; D is possibly TRBD2 (6 bases). The CDR3 covers 14 residues. In germline, CDR1 is SEHNR, CDR2 FQNEAQ (reference sequence). The ends were cut back, 8 bases at V and 2 bases at J, with 15 bases in the middle. CDR3 residues: CASGNSGGQETQYF. CDR3 DNA sequence: TGTGCCAGCGGGAATAGCGGAGGTCAAGAGACCCAGTACTTC.

The chain recombines TRBV4-2 with TRBJ2-7, with 7 bases matching TRBD2. Trimming at V came to 0 bases and at J to 4 bases, leaving 12 bases not matched to a gene. There are 17 residues in the CDR3. Germline V gives CDR1 LGHNA, CDR2 YNFKEQ. This CDR3 reads CASSQDKWSGIDYEQYF. CDR3 bases: TGTGCCAGCAGCCAAGATAAATGGAGCGGGATTGATTACGAGCAGTACTTC.

This chain connects TRBV5-4 to TRBJ2-3; TRBD2 matches 9 bases. CDR3 size: 16 residues. V shed 2 bases and J 0 bases; nucleotides not matched to a gene: 4. From germline, CDR1 is SGHNT and CDR2 YYREEE (reference sequence). The CDR3 bases are TGTGCCAGCAGCTTCCCTAGCGGGGAAAGCACAGATACGCAGTATTTT. Translated, it gives CASSFPSGESTDTQYF.

The CDR3 coding sequence is TGTGCCAGCAGCCAAGCGAAGGGGGCTGGGGCCTACGAGCAGTACTTC. It codes for CASSQAKGAGAYEQYF. The V call is TRBV4-2, the J call TRBJ2-7, with TRBD1 matching 7 bases. Germline V gives CDR1 LGHNA, CDR2 YNFKEQ. The trim removed 1 base at V and 2 bases at J, leaving 8 bases unmatched. This CDR3 comprises 16 residues.

In its sample, this clone was seen once. The genes are TRBV27 and TRBJ2-7, with TRBD2 matching over 7 bases. The CDR3 contains 15 residues. CDR1 and CDR2 (germline): MNHEY, SMNVEV (reference sequence). Trimming cost V 0 bases and J 5 bases; bases outside gene matches: 7. This chain's CDR3 is CASSLSPSGGDEQYF. In DNA, the CDR3 is TGTGCCAGCAGTTTATCTCCTTCTGGGGGGGACGAGCAGTACTTC.

The chain combines TRBV25-1 with TRBJ1-1; no clear D. Deletions cut 6 bases from V and 6 bases from J, with 17 bases between. Germline V gene data show CDR1 as MGHDK and CDR2 as SYGVNS. The CDR3 loop spans 14 amino acids. The CDR3 DNA sequence: TGTGCCAGCAGCGCAATTGGAGTTTGGTCTGAAGCTTTCTTT. Its translation: CASSAIGVWSEAFF.